The rows below give T cell receptor beta chains drawn from one sample of a study of OX40 agonist ivuxolimab in advanced cancers. Libraries were prepared by immunoSEQ multiplex PCR; TCRdb keeps only in-frame clonotypes and omits some of them. The sample shows fewer than 80,000 clones, approximately 85% of them seen only once. The sample consisted of CD4+ or CD8+ T cells sorted from blood, taken in a trial of the OX40 agonist ivuxolimab. All receptors derive from an adult with an advanced solid tumor such as melanoma, head and neck, liver or kidney cancer. The CDR3 runs from the conserved cysteine through the conserved F or W. Fields, in order: V gene, D gene, clone size, J gene, CDR3 DNA, CDR3 protein. D genes are given only for firm matches. The listing skips clone size in some rows; elsewhere it reads once, few, many or a size class.

v_gene: TRBV7-8; d_gene: .; abundance: .; j_gene: TRBJ2-2; CDR3nt: TGTGCCAGCAGCTTAACGGGGGCGGTCACCGGGGAGCTGTTTTTT; CDR3aa: CASSLTGAVTGELFF
v_gene: TRBV6-5; d_gene: .; abundance: .; j_gene: TRBJ1-6; CDR3nt: TGTGCCAGCAGTTACTCAGGAGGTACCTATAATTCACCCCTCCACTTT; CDR3aa: CASSYSGGTYNSPLHF
v_gene: TRBV6-6; d_gene: .; abundance: .; j_gene: TRBJ2-7; CDR3nt: TGTGCCACCCTAGGGGACTTTGGGTCCTACGAGCAGTACTTC; CDR3aa: CATLGDFGSYEQYF
v_gene: TRBV11-2; d_gene: TRBD1; abundance: once; j_gene: TRBJ1-1; CDR3nt: TGTGCCAGCAGCCCGCGGACAGGAAGGGCGGTAGCTTTCTTT; CDR3aa: CASSPRTGRAVAFF
v_gene: TRBV19; d_gene: TRBD2; abundance: .; j_gene: TRBJ2-1; CDR3nt: TGTGCCAGTAGTGAGCGGGAGAGATACAATGAGCAGTTCTTC; CDR3aa: CASSERERYNEQFF
v_gene: TRBV6-1; d_gene: TRBD2; abundance: large; j_gene: TRBJ2-7; CDR3nt: TGTGCCAGCAGTGGGACTAGCGGGGGCAGCTCCTACGAGCAGTACTTC; CDR3aa: CASSGTSGGSSYEQYF
v_gene: TRBV7-9; d_gene: .; abundance: .; j_gene: TRBJ2-2; CDR3nt: TGTGCCAGCAGCTTAGCGGATACTAGGGCGAACGGGGAGCTGTTTTTT; CDR3aa: CASSLADTRANGELFF
v_gene: TRBV19; d_gene: TRBD2; abundance: .; j_gene: TRBJ2-1; CDR3nt: TGTGCCAGTAGCAGGGGACTAGCGGCTTACAATGAGCAGTTCTTC; CDR3aa: CASSRGLAAYNEQFF
v_gene: TRBV6-5; d_gene: TRBD2; abundance: few; j_gene: TRBJ2-1; CDR3nt: TGTGCCAGCAGTTACTCGACTAGCGGGGGGCGGGGTGAGCAGTTCTTC; CDR3aa: CASSYSTSGGRGEQFF
v_gene: TRBV7-3; d_gene: .; abundance: .; j_gene: TRBJ1-3; CDR3nt: TGTGCCAGCAGCCTCCAGGGACAACCTGGAAACACCATATATTTT; CDR3aa: CASSLQGQPGNTIYF
v_gene: TRBV18; d_gene: TRBD1; abundance: .; j_gene: TRBJ2-3; CDR3nt: TGTGCCAGCTCACCTGTCGCAGGGGGCCTCACAGATACGCAGTATTTT; CDR3aa: CASSPVAGGLTDTQYF
v_gene: TRBV6-6; d_gene: TRBD1; abundance: few; j_gene: TRBJ1-2; CDR3nt: TGTGCCAGCAGGAGACAGGGGCTGATAGATGGCTACACCTTC; CDR3aa: CASRRQGLIDGYTF
v_gene: TRBV6-5; d_gene: .; abundance: few; j_gene: TRBJ2-7; CDR3nt: TGTGCCAGCAGTTACTCGAGGACAAACTACGAGCAGTACTTC; CDR3aa: CASSYSRTNYEQYF
v_gene: TRBV18; d_gene: .; abundance: .; j_gene: TRBJ1-4; CDR3nt: TGTGCCAGCTCACTGAACGCGATTACAGGCGCTACTCAGGCGGAACTGTTTTTT; CDR3aa: CASSLNAITGATQAELFF
v_gene: TRBV29-1; d_gene: TRBD1; abundance: once; j_gene: TRBJ1-4; CDR3nt: TGCAGCGTGTCGACAGGGACAGCAACTAATGAAAAACTGTTTTTT; CDR3aa: CSVSTGTATNEKLFF
v_gene: TRBV7-9; d_gene: .; abundance: .; j_gene: TRBJ1-1; CDR3nt: TGTGCCAGCAGCTTCCCCCCCGCCGGGACACCGAACACTGAAGCTTTCTTT; CDR3aa: CASSFPPAGTPNTEAFF
v_gene: TRBV14; d_gene: TRBD2; abundance: .; j_gene: TRBJ2-7; CDR3nt: TGTGCCAGCAGCCAAGATGGGACTAGCCTCTACGAGCAGTACTTC; CDR3aa: CASSQDGTSLYEQYF
v_gene: TRBV10-3; d_gene: .; abundance: .; j_gene: TRBJ1-2; CDR3nt: TGTGCCATCAGTCCGGTCGTGGGTGGCTACACCTTC; CDR3aa: CAISPVVGGYTF
v_gene: TRBV19; d_gene: TRBD2; abundance: once; j_gene: TRBJ2-5; CDR3nt: TGTGCCAGTAAAGGAATTGCTAGCGGGAGAGGGGAGACCCAGTACTTC; CDR3aa: CASKGIASGRGETQYF
v_gene: TRBV12-5; d_gene: TRBD1; abundance: .; j_gene: TRBJ2-2; CDR3nt: TGTGCTAGTGGTTTGGTTACAGGGGGCGGTTCCGGGGAGCTGTTTTTT; CDR3aa: CASGLVTGGGSGELFF
v_gene: TRBV5-1; d_gene: .; abundance: .; j_gene: TRBJ2-5; CDR3nt: TGCGCCAGCAGCATACAGGGTAGGCAAGAGACCCAGTACTTC; CDR3aa: CASSIQGRQETQYF
v_gene: TRBV27; d_gene: TRBD2; abundance: .; j_gene: TRBJ2-3; CDR3nt: TGTGCCAGCAGTACTAGCGGGACAGATACGCAGTATTTT; CDR3aa: CASSTSGTDTQYF